This T cell receptor (beta chain) was sequenced for a study of Ad26.COV2.S vaccination and SARS-CoV-2 variants. About the research overall: Ad26.COV2.S arm of COV1001 included the donor.

Notes on the study in general: Vaccine recipients posted higher spike-specific TCR breadth than their placebo counterparts.

A word on this clone: Its cognate antigen is unknown.

Repertoires were generated with immunoSEQ multiplex PCR, while TCRdb's copy carries only in-frame clones and drops some. The sample records over 400,000 clones, around 92% being singletons. The treatment is: 15 to 20 received Ad26.COV2.S at low or high dose, single or two shots; several received placebo; per-sample allocation not given. Samples analyzed were those drawn on day 63 after the first vaccine or placebo injection. Participants' vaccine, an Ad26 vector, delivered Wuhan-strain SARS-CoV-2 spike. The clonotype was recovered from a person aged 18-60 years who received the Ad26.COV2.S COVID-19 vaccine or a placebo. The input for sequencing was peripheral blood, taken in a trial of Ad26.COV2.S vaccine versus placebo.

This CDR3 reads CASSLGPRDRGNQPQHF. The CDR3 DNA follows: TGTGCCAGCAGTTTAGGCCCCCGGGACAGGGGCAATCAGCCCCAGCATTTT. This chain connects TRBV28 to TRBJ1-5, with 9 positions matching TRBD1. The CDR3 has 17 residues. The V segment lost 2 bases and the J segment 2 bases; nucleotides outside the gene matches: 7. CDR1 MDHEN and CDR2 SYDVKM come from the germline V gene.